The 10 T cell receptor beta chains below were found in one sample sequenced in a study of cytomegalovirus exposure and HLA in healthy donors. Vbeta (60) and Jbeta (13) primers were used in the PCR. Measured with immunoSEQ multiplex PCR; TCRdb has only the in-frame clones, and not every one. The repertoire consists of 85,000 to 90,000 clones, with about 75% occurring once and the leading ten covering around 10%. The sequenced sample consisted of PBMCs. The receptors derive from a young man in good health and CMV-seropositive.

J is TRBJ1-2 and V is TRBV6-1; weak D call: TRBD1 (5 bases). Germline V CDR1 and CDR2: MNHNS, SASEGT. The ends were cut back, 6 bases at V and 8 bases at J, with 19 bases in the middle. The CDR3 loop spans 14 amino acids. Here the CDR3 DNA reads TGTGCCAGCAGGGGGACGGGGGGGACTGGCGGCTACACCTTC. It encodes CASRGTGGTGGYTF.

This chain connects TRBV30 to TRBJ1-4; TRBD1 matches 10 bases. The CDR3 is 16 amino acids. V trimming: 3 bases; J trimming: 7 bases; junction bases outside the gene matches: 11. The germline gives CDR1 GTSNPN, CDR2 SVGIG (reference sequence). CDR3 in DNA: TGTGCCTGGAGAGGTCATTCCGGGACAGGGGTTGAAAAACTGTTTTTT. This encodes CAWRGHSGTGVEKLFF.

V usage is TRBV6-6 and J usage is TRBJ2-3; 8 bases are shared with TRBD2. Germline V gives CDR1 MNHNY, CDR2 SVGAGI (reference sequence). There are 16 residues in the CDR3. J gave up 5 bases and V 5 bases, and 12 bases lay outside the gene matches. CDR3 coding DNA: TGTGCCAGCAGTCCAGGAGGCGGGGGGAAAGGAGATACGCAGTATTTT. Protein: CASSPGGGGKGDTQYF.

The rearrangement links TRBV5-6 to TRBJ2-5; possible D gene TRBD2, 6 bases. The J call may be mistaken, given a closer DNA end match to TRBJ2-7. CDR3 length: 15 amino acids. The germline CDR1 and CDR2 sequences are SGHDT and YYEEEE. DNA of the CDR3: TGTGCCAGCAGCTTGCCGACTAGGGCTTCCTACGAGCAGTACTTC. Protein product: CASSLPTRASYEQYF.

The gene calls are TRBV6-6 and TRBJ2-1, with TRBD2 as a possible D gene (6 bases). This CDR3 has 16 residues. V was cut by 1 base and J by 7 bases, with 17 bases left in between. Germline V gives CDR1 MNHNY, CDR2 SVGAGI (reference sequence). The CDR3 region is CASSYFGGSTRNEQFF. The CDR3 coding sequence is TGTGCCAGCAGTTACTTCGGGGGAAGCACCAGGAATGAGCAGTTCTTC.

The rearrangement links TRBV9 to TRBJ2-2, with 7 bases fitting TRBD1. The CDR3 contains 16 residues. V lost 4 bases, J lost 1 base, and 7 bases stayed unmatched. CDR1 SGDLS and CDR2 YYNGEE come from the germline V gene. CDR3 coding DNA: TGTGCCAGCAGCTCCTCCGGGACAGTGAACACCGGGGAGCTGTTTTTT. Translating gives CASSSSGTVNTGELFF.

The rearrangement joins TRBV25-1 to TRBJ2-7; the D gene is possibly TRBD1 (5 bases). This CDR3 contains 15 residues. The V end lost 2 bases, the J end lost 3 bases, and 14 bases lay between the germline ends. Per the germline V gene, CDR1 is MGHDK and CDR2 is SYGVNS. The CDR3 DNA follows: TGTGCCAGCAGTGAAGTAACAGGTAGGCTCTACGAGCAGTACTTC. Translation: CASSEVTGRLYEQYF.

The chain links TRBV6-1 to TRBJ2-3; the D gene is possibly TRBD1 (5 bases). The CDR3 extends over 13 amino acids. The germline V gene encodes CDR1 MNHNS and CDR2 SASEGT. V was cut by 6 bases and J by 3 bases, with 10 bases left in between. The DNA for the CDR3 is TGTGCCAGCAGCAGGGCTACAACAGATACGCAGTATTTT. The encoded protein is CASSRATTDTQYF.

This clone was counted only a few times. The rearrangement links TRBV4-1 to TRBJ1-5, with TRBD1 as a possible D gene (5 bases). The CDR3 has 14 amino acids. Trimming shortened V by 8 bases and J by 5 bases, and 16 bases separated the two germline ends. CDR1 is MGHRA, CDR2 YSYEKL, per germline. The CDR3 spells CASSRQTGDQPQHF. In DNA, the CDR3 is TGCGCCAGCTCACGTCAAACAGGCGATCAGCCCCAGCATTTT.

The gene calls are TRBV18 and TRBJ1-2; 9 bases map to TRBD1. Germline V gene data show CDR1 as KGHSH and CDR2 as LQKENI. Trimming removed 3 bases from V and 8 bases from J; junction bases left unmatched: 7. This CDR3 region has 14 residues. The CDR3 spells CASSPGTGPGGYTF. In nucleotides, the CDR3 is TGTGCCAGCTCACCTGGGACAGGGCCGGGAGGCTACACCTTC.